Listed below are T cell receptor beta chains from one sample, sequenced in a study of cytomegalovirus exposure and HLA in healthy donors. Some clones are missing from TCRdb's copy, which holds only in-frame ones; the method was immunoSEQ multiplex PCR. The repertoire has about 360,000 clones, around 86% of them found once; the top ten carry 0.83%. The sample taken for sequencing was PBMCs. The origin of the receptors is a woman aged 18-29 years in good health and CMV-seronegative. CDR3s include the opening cysteine and the closing phenylalanine or tryptophan. D genes are given only for firm matches. Size values are once, few and many counts, or a class for expanded clones, and some rows have none.

j_call d_call clone_size v_call cdr3_aa cdr3_nt
TRBJ2-6 - - TRBV6-5 CASSYLRDGANVLTF TGTGCCAGCAGTTACCTACGGGATGGGGCCAACGTCCTGACTTTC
TRBJ2-2 TRBD2 once TRBV10-2 CASKTAGGVELFF TGCGCCAGCAAAACAGCGGGGGGCGTCGAGCTGTTTTTT
TRBJ2-7 TRBD1 - TRBV28 CATQILRITGTGVYEQYF TGTGCCACCCAGATATTAAGAATAACCGGGACAGGGGTATACGAGCAGTACTTC
TRBJ2-6 - - TRBV30 CAWSEHSGANVLTF TGTGCCTGGAGCGAACACTCTGGGGCCAACGTCCTGACTTTC
TRBJ2-3 - - TRBV7-3 CASSLPKSTDTQYF TGTGCCAGCAGCTTACCTAAAAGCACAGATACGCAGTATTTT
TRBJ1-5 - - TRBV5-1 CASSLDGSQGQPQHF TGCGCCAGCAGCTTGGATGGGAGTCAAGGTCAGCCCCAGCATTTT
TRBJ2-3 TRBD1 - TRBV25-1 CASRGTGAGDTQYF TGTGCCAGCAGAGGGACAGGGGCGGGAGATACGCAGTATTTT
TRBJ2-3 TRBD2 - TRBV2 CASSPSAGLKTDTQYF TGTGCCAGCAGTCCCTCAGCGGGATTAAAGACAGATACGCAGTATTTT
TRBJ2-1 - - TRBV9 CASSGRDFNNEQFF TGTGCCAGCAGCGGCCGGGACTTCAACAATGAGCAGTTCTTC
TRBJ1-3 TRBD1 - TRBV6-1 CASLFGTGAGNTIYF TGTGCCAGTTTATTTGGGACAGGGGCTGGAAACACCATATATTTT
TRBJ2-3 TRBD2 few TRBV10-1 CASSESSLAGIADADTQYF TGCGCCAGCAGTGAGTCGAGTCTAGCGGGAATTGCCGACGCGGATACGCAGTATTTT
TRBJ1-1 - - TRBV18 CASSPPSGANTEAFF TGTGCCAGCTCACCACCGAGCGGGGCGAACACTGAAGCTTTCTTT
TRBJ2-5 - - TRBV28 CASSEFPRGPNPPGTQYF TGTGCCAGCAGTGAATTCCCGCGGGGTCCCAACCCCCCCGGGACCCAGTACTTC
TRBJ2-7 - once TRBV9 CASSVEGSEQYF TGTGCCAGCAGCGTAGAAGGGAGCGAGCAGTACTTC